Shown below are 17 T cell receptor beta chains from a single sample sequenced in a study of graft-versus-host responses after intestinal transplantation. Assay: immunoSEQ multiplex PCR; the TCRdb copy retains only in-frame clones and omits some. Here the sample spans approximately 50,000 clones, around 90% being singletons. The sample was PBMCs, taken 26 days after transplant. The origin of the receptors is a human patient who received an intestinal transplant, so some T cells may come from the graft donor.

V usage is TRBV27 and J usage is TRBJ1-4; 9 bases are a match to TRBD1. Germline V gene sequence: CDR1 MNHEY, CDR2 SMNVEV (reference sequence). The trim removed 0 bases at V and 7 bases at J, leaving 6 bases unmatched. The CDR3 covers 16 residues. CDR3: CASSLSPRTGAEKLFF. The CDR3 DNA sequence: TGTGCCAGCAGTTTATCACCTAGGACAGGGGCTGAAAAACTGTTTTTT.

The genes are TRBV7-8 and TRBJ2-7; 8 bases are a match to TRBD2. CDR1 and CDR2 from the germline V gene are SGHVS and FQNEAQ. Unmatched junction bases numbered 12, after V lost 5 bases and J lost 3 bases. This CDR3 has 16 residues. The CDR3 nucleotides are TGTGCCAGCAGCCCCCCACTGTCGGGGGGGCTCTACGAGCAGTACGTC. Translation: CASSPPLSGGLYEQYV.

This sequence joins TRBV4-1 and TRBJ2-7, with 10 bases lining up with TRBD2. The CDR3 covers 15 residues. The germline gives CDR1 MGHRA, CDR2 YSYEKL. Written as DNA, the CDR3 is TGCGCCAGCAGCCCTAGCGGGGGAGCATCCTGCGAGCAGTACGTC. Translating gives CASSPSGGASCEQYV.

This chain joins TRBV6-5 and TRBJ1-5, with D maybe TRBD1 (5 bases). From germline, CDR1 is MNHEY and CDR2 SVGAGI. V was clipped by 6 bases and J by 3 bases, with 9 bases between them. The CDR3 is made up of 13 amino acids. The CDR3 DNA follows: TGTGCCAGCAGGGGACTGGTCAATCAGCCCCAGCATTTT. Protein: CASRGLVNQPQHF.

The chain recombines TRBV4-1 with TRBJ2-7; maybe TRBD2 (6 bases). Germline assignment: CDR1 MGHRA and CDR2 YSYEKL. The length of the CDR3 is 15 residues. Trimming stripped 4 bases from V and 1 base from J, with 14 bases between. The CDR3 coding sequence is TGCGCCAGCAGCCGCGGGGCAGGGTTTTCCTACGAGCAGTACTTC. As protein: CASSRGAGFSYEQYF.

This chain links TRBV7-8 with TRBJ1-2, with 7 bases that match TRBD1. V shed 1 base and J 0 bases; nucleotides not matched to a gene: 8. The CDR3 is made up of 17 amino acids. The germline V gene has CDR1 SGHVS and CDR2 FQNEAQ. CDR3 DNA sequence: TGTGCCAGCAGCTTAGAAGGGTGGGGGACAGCTAACTATGGCTACACCTTC. Its translation is CASSLEGWGTANYGYTF.

A few counts support this clone. The same CDR3 can be traced to other DNA sequences in this sample. The chain is built from TRBV6-5 and TRBJ2-3; TRBD2 matches 7 bases. Germline V gene lookup returns CDR1 MNHEY and CDR2 SVGAGI. This CDR3 contains 15 residues. Trimming removed 4 bases from V and 1 base from J; junction bases left unmatched: 5. The CDR3 loop is CASSSLAGGTDTQYF. CDR3 sequence (DNA): TGTGCCAGCAGTTCGCTCGCGGGGGGCACAGATACGCAGTATTTT.

This chain uses TRBV2 with TRBJ2-5; 10 positions match TRBD2. In germline, CDR1 is SNHLY, CDR2 FYNNEI. The CDR3 is 17 amino acids. The V and J ends lost 3 bases and 5 bases, in that order; junction bases with no gene match: 12. The DNA of the CDR3 is TGTGCCAGCAGTGACGCCTTGCTAGCGGGAGAATGGGAGACCCAGTACTTC. Protein sequence: CASSDALLAGEWETQYF. The whole variable domain, remainder taken from reference TRBV2 and TRBJ2-5, is EPEVTQTPSHQVTQMGQEVILRCVPISNHLYFYWYRQILGQKVEFLVSFYNNEISEKSEIFDDQFSVERPDGSNFTLKIRSTKLEDSAMYFCASSDALLAGEWETQYFGPGTRLLVL.

The CDR3 DNA reads TGTGCCAGCAGTGAAGAGGGGGCGATGGGATCCTACAATGAGCAGTTCTTC. It codes for CASSEEGAMGSYNEQFF. J is TRBJ2-1 and V is TRBV6-1, with 7 bases identical to TRBD1. The J segment lost 1 base and the V segment lost 1 base, leaving 7 bases of the junction unmatched. CDR1 MNHNS and CDR2 SASEGT come from the germline V gene. The CDR3 spans 17 residues.

The chain carries TRBV4-1 and TRBJ2-7, with a possible D match to TRBD1 (5 bases). Deletions cut 1 base from V and 3 bases from J, with 16 bases between. This CDR3 has 16 amino acids. Looked up from germline, CDR1 is MGHRA and CDR2 is YSYEKL. CDR3: CASSQVASARDYEQYF. The CDR3 coding sequence is TGCGCCAGCAGCCAAGTAGCATCGGCCAGGGACTACGAGCAGTACTTC.

The chain uses TRBV29-1 and TRBJ1-5; D gene uncertain. V was shortened by 4 bases and J by 4 bases, with 8 bases between the two germline ends. The germline V gene has CDR1 SQVTM and CDR2 ANQGSEA. There are 12 residues in the CDR3. The CDR3 DNA follows: TGCAGCGTTGGACGGGGAAATCAGCCCCAGCATTTT. Translated: CSVGRGNQPQHF.

The chain couples TRBV5-1 to TRBJ2-1; 8 bases match TRBD2. Germline CDR1 SGHRS, CDR2 YFSETQ. The CDR3 totals 15 residues. J was trimmed by 4 bases and V by 0 bases; bases with no gene match: 3. The CDR3 sequence is CASSLEAGAYNEQFF. DNA of the CDR3: TGCGCCAGCAGCTTGGAAGCGGGAGCATACAATGAGCAGTTCTTC.

The chain links TRBV5-1 to TRBJ2-7; tentative D call: TRBD2 (6 bases). The V end was cut by 4 bases, the J end by 2 bases, with 13 bases between. The CDR3 loop spans 14 amino acids. CDR1 and CDR2 (germline): SGHRS, YFSETQ. CDR3 amino acids: CASSPGTSTYEQYF. The CDR3 DNA follows: TGCGCCAGCAGCCCGGGGACTTCCACCTACGAGCAGTACTTC.

The rearrangement joins TRBV5-5 to TRBJ2-5; the match to TRBD1 covers 7 bases. Germline trimming cut 0 bases from V and 1 base from J; bases unmatched to any gene: 9. The germline V gene encodes CDR1 SGHKS and CDR2 YYEKEE (reference sequence). This CDR3 spans 17 amino acids. CDR3 nucleotide sequence: TGTGCCAGCAGCTTGGGACGCCGGGACAGAGGCCAAGAGACCCAGTACTTC. Translation: CASSLGRRDRGQETQYF.

This chain uses TRBV27 with TRBJ2-2; the D gene is possibly TRBD2 (6 bases). The CDR3 runs 13 residues. V shed 3 bases and J shed 6 bases, with 8 bases lying between them. Germline CDR1 MNHEY, CDR2 SMNVEV (reference sequence). The CDR3 loop is CASSFLAPGELFF. CDR3 in DNA: TGTGCCAGCAGTTTTCTAGCGCCCGGGGAGCTGTTTTTT.

V and J are TRBV7-6 and TRBJ1-2; possible D gene TRBD1, 6 bases. The CDR3 has 14 amino acids. The V gene lost 3 bases and the J gene lost 2 bases, with 10 bases spanning the gap. Germline V gene data show CDR1 as SGHVS and CDR2 as FNYEAQ. This CDR3 is CASSLDGTNYGYTF. The CDR3 DNA reads as TGTGCCAGCAGCTTGGACGGGACAAACTATGGCTACACCTTC. The whole variable domain, remainder taken from reference TRBV7-6 and TRBJ1-2, is GAGVSQSPRYKVTKRGQDVALRCDPISGHVSLYWYRQALGQGPEFLTYFNYEAQQDKSGLPNDRFSAERPEGSISTLTIQRTEQRDSAMYRCASSLDGTNYGYTFGSGTRLTVV.

This chain joins TRBV7-9 and TRBJ2-1; 8 nucleotides line up with TRBD1. CDR3 length: 13 residues. Germline V gene data show CDR1 as SEHNR and CDR2 as FQNEAQ (reference sequence). Trimming at V came to 1 base and at J to 15 bases, leaving 8 bases not matched to a gene. Here the CDR3 reads CASSLDVGQVGFF. As DNA, the CDR3 is TGTGCCAGCAGCTTAGATGTGGGACAGGTCGGGTTCTTC. The full variable domain, its missing parts supplied by reference TRBV7-9 and TRBJ2-1, is DTGVSQNPRHKITKRGQNVTFRCDPISEHNRLYWYRQTLGQGPEFLTYFQNEAQLEKSRLLSDRFSAERPKGSFSTLEIQRTEQGDSAMYLCASSLDVGQVGFFGPGTRLTVL.